This T cell receptor (beta chain) was identified during a study of response to subunit inactivated influenza vaccine. To note about this clonotype: The antigen is undetermined.

Study-wide results and caveats: Authors suggested seasonal influenza vaccinations each recruit few new T cells.

TCRdb called the RT-PCR reads again in MiXCR, with one record for every CDR3 protein. The sample lists about 170,000 distinct CDR3 sequences, roughly a tenth occurring once. The germline V gene encodes CDR1 LGHNA and CDR2 YSLEER. V was shortened by 1 base and J by 4 bases, with 19 bases between the two germline ends. The CDR3 is 18 residues long. The sequence was collected from a man aged 50 to 69 who received an inactivated influenza vaccine. The rearrangement joins TRBV4-3 to TRBJ1-4; possible D gene TRBD1, 5 bases. Sample: CD8+ T cells sorted from PBMCs, taken around 25 months after vaccination. CDR3 nucleotides: TGCGCCAGCAGCCAAGGGGTCACCCTCGACAGATTTAATGAAAAACTGTTTTTT. This translates into CASSQGVTLDRFNEKLFF.